The present T cell receptor (beta chain) was sequenced within a study of T cells in Graves' hyperthyroidism and ophthalmopathy. Regions amplified from RNA transcripts were the TCR beta CDR3 regions. Primed by the HTBI set, a first-round RT-PCR was run on the TCR CDR3. MiXCR, run by TCRdb on the multiplex PCR reads, gives a single entry per CDR3 protein. The table shows over 450,000 distinct CDR3 sequences, with over 13% occurring only once. The study left out patients who had uncontrolled infection, other autoimmune disease, pregnancy or lactation. This clonotype was seen ten or more times. Its target is not known. General study points: The model predicted ophthalmopathy a median 6.5 months before onset. Ophthalmopathy was separated from stable hyperthyroidism by a 13 V-J model.

This TCR was recovered from a young woman with Graves' hyperthyroidism. The sequencing sample was made of blood.

The CDR3 region is CASSSMTGDQETQYF. In DNA form, the CDR3 reads TGTGCCAGCAGCTCGATGACAGGGGACCAAGAGACCCAGTACTTC. V usage is TRBV11-2 and J usage is TRBJ2-5; 8 nucleotides align to TRBD1. The V gene end was trimmed by 4 bases and the J gene end by 0 bases; junction bases not matched to a gene: 4. This CDR3 region has 15 residues. Germline V CDR1 and CDR2: SGHAT, FQNNGV.